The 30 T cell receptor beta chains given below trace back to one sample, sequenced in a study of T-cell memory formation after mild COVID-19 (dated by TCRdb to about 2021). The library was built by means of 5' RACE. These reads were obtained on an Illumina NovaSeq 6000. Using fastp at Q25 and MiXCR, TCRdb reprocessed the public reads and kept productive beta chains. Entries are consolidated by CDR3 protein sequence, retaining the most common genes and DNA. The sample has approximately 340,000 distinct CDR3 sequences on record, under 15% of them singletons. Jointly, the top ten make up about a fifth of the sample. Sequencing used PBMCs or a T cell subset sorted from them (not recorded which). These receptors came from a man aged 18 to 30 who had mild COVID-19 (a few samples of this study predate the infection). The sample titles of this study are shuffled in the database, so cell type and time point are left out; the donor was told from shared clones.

CDR3 in amino acids: CASSYGGSRAYEQYF. The CDR3 DNA is TGTGCCAGCAGTTACGGGGGTTCTAGGGCCTACGAGCAGTACTTC. V usage is TRBV6-5 and J usage is TRBJ2-7; perhaps D is TRBD1 or TRBD2 (5 bases each). Trimming pared 2 bases from V and 2 bases from J, leaving 13 bases between. This CDR3 spans 15 amino acids. The germline CDR1 and CDR2 sequences are MNHEY and SVGAGI.

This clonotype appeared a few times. CDR3 in amino acids: CASSQGINRGLGETQYF. CDR3 bases: TGTGCCAGCAGCCAAGGCATAAACAGGGGCTTGGGGGAGACCCAGTACTTC. V gene TRBV4-2 combines with J gene TRBJ2-5; 7 nucleotides agree with TRBD1. Per the germline V gene, CDR1 is LGHNA and CDR2 is YNFKEQ. The CDR3 runs to 17 residues. Unmatched junction bases numbered 13, after V lost 1 base and J lost 5 bases.

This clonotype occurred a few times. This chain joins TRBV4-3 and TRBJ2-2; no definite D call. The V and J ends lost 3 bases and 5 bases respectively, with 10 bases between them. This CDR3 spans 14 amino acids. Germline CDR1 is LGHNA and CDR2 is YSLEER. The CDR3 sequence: CASSHGPETGELFF. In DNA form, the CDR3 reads TGCGCCAGCAGCCACGGGCCCGAGACCGGGGAGCTGTTTTTT.

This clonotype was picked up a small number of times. In DNA, the CDR3 is TGTGCCAGCAGCCAGACCCTGACAGTGTACAATGAGCAGTTCTTC. Translation: CASSQTLTVYNEQFF. V gene TRBV3-1 combines with J gene TRBJ2-1, with D maybe TRBD1 (5 bases). From germline, CDR1 is LGHDT and CDR2 YNNKEL (reference sequence). The V gene lost 3 bases and the J gene lost 4 bases, with 13 bases spanning the gap. CDR3 size: 15 residues.

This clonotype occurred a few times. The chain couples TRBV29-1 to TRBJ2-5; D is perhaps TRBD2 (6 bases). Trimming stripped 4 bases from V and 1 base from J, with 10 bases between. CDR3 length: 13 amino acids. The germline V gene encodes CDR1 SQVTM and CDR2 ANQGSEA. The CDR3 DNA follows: TGCAGCGTTGCGGCCGGGGGCCAAGAGACCCAGTACTTC. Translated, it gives CSVAAGGQETQYF.

The CDR3 is CASSLNGGAEETQYF. The CDR3 region has the DNA TGTGCCAGCAGCTTAAACGGGGGGGCCGAAGAGACCCAGTACTTC. The chain has TRBV13 and TRBJ2-5; 8 bases are shared with TRBD2. Germline V gene lookup returns CDR1 PRHDT and CDR2 FYEKMQ (reference sequence). There are 15 residues in the CDR3. V lost 2 bases, J lost 3 bases, and 5 bases stayed unmatched.

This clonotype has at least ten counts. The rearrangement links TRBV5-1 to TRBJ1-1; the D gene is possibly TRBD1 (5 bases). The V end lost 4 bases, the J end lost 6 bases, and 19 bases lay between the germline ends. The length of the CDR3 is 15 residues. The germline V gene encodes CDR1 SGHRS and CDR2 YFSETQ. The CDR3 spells CASSEPGGVRAEAFF. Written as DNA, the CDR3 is TGCGCCAGCAGCGAACCGGGGGGGGTACGGGCTGAAGCTTTCTTT.

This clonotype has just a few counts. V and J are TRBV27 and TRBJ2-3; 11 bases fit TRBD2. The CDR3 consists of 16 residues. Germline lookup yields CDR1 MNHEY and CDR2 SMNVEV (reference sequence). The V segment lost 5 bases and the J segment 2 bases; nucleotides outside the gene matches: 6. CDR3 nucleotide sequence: TGTGCCAGCAGTCCCCTTAGCGGGGGGGTCACAGATACGCAGTATTTT. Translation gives CASSPLSGGVTDTQYF.

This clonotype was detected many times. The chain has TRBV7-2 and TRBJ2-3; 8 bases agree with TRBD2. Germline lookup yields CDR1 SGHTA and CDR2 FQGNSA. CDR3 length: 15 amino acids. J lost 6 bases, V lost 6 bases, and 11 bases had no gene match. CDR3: CASRRGLGGGDTQYF. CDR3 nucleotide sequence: TGTGCCAGCAGGAGGGGACTAGGCGGGGGGGATACGCAGTATTTT.

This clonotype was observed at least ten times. In nucleotides, the CDR3 is TGTGCCAGCACTCGGTGGGCCAAAAACATTCAGTACTTC. Its protein is CASTRWAKNIQYF. The J gene is TRBJ2-4, the V gene TRBV7-2; D remains unclear. CDR1 is SGHTA, CDR2 FQGNSA, per germline. The CDR3 has 13 residues. Trimming stripped 7 bases from V and 1 base from J, with 8 bases between.

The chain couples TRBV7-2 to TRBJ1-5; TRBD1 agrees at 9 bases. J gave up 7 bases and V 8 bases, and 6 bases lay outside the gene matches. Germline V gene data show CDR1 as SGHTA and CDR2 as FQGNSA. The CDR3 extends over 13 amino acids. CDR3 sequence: CASCRDREQPQHF. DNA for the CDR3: TGTGCCAGCTGTAGGGACAGGGAACAGCCCCAGCATTTT.

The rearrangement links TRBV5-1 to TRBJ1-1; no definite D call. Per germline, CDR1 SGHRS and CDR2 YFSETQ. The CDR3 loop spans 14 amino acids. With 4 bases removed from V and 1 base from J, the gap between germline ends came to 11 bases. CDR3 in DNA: TGCGCCAGCAGCCCAACTGACGGGAACACTGAAGCTTTCTTT. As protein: CASSPTDGNTEAFF.

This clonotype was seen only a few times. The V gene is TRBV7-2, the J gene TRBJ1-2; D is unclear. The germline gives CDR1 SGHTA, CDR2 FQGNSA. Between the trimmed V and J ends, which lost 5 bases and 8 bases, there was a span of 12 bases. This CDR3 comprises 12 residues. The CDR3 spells CASSPREGGYTF. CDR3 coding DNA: TGTGCCAGCAGCCCTAGGGAGGGCGGCTACACCTTC.

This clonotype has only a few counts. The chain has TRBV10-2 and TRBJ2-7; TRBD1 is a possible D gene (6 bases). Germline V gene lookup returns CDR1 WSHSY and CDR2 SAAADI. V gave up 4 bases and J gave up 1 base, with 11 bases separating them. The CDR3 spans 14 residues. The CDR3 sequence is CASSADSDSYEQYV. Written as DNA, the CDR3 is TGCGCCAGCAGTGCGGACAGTGATTCCTACGAGCAGTACGTC.

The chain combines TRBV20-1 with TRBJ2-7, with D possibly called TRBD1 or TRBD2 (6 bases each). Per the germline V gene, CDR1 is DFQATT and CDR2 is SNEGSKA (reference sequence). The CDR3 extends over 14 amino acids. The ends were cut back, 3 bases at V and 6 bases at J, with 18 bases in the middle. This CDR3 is CSASPLDEGGEQYF. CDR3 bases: TGCAGTGCTAGTCCGCTGGATGAGGGGGGCGAGCAGTACTTC.

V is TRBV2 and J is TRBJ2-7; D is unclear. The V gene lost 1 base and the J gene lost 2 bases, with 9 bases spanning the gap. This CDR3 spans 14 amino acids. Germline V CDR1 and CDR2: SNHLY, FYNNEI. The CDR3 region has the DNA TGTGCCAGCAGTGAAGGTCTCAGACCCTACGAGCAGTACGTC. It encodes CASSEGLRPYEQYV.

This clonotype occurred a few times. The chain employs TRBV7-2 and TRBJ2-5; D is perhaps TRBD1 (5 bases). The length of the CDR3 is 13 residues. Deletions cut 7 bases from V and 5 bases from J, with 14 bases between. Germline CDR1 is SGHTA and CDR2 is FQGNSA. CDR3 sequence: CASTSGAGETQYF. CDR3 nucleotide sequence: TGTGCCAGCACCTCTGGGGCCGGGGAGACCCAGTACTTC.

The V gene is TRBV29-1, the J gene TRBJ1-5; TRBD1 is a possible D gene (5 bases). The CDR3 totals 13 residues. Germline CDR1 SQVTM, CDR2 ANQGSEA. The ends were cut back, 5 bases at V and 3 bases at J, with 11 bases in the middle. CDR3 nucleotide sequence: TGCAGCGTTCAACGGGGGTCCAATCAGCCCCAGCATTTT. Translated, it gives CSVQRGSNQPQHF.

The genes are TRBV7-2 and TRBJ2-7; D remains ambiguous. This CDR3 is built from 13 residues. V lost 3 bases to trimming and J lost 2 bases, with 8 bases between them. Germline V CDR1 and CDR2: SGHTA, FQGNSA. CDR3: CASSFTTAYEQYV. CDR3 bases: TGTGCCAGCAGCTTCACCACAGCCTACGAGCAGTACGTC.

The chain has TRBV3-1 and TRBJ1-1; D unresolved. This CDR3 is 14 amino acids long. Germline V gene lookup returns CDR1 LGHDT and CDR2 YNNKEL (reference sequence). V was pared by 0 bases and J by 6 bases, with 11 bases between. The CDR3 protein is CASSQDLQRPEAFF. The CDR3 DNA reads TGTGCCAGCAGCCAAGATCTACAGAGACCTGAAGCTTTCTTT.

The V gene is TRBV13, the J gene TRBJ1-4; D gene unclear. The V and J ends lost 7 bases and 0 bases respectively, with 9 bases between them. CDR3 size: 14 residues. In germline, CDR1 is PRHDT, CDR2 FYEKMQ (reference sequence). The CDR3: CASTATATNEKLFF. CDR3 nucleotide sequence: TGTGCCAGCACGGCCACCGCAACTAATGAAAAACTGTTTTTT. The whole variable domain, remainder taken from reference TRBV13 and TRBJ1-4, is AAGVIQSPRHLIKEKRETATLKCYPIPRHDTVYWYQQGPGQDPQFLISFYEKMQSDKGSIPDRFSAQQFSDYHSELNMSSLELGDSALYFCASTATATNEKLFFGSGTQLSVL.

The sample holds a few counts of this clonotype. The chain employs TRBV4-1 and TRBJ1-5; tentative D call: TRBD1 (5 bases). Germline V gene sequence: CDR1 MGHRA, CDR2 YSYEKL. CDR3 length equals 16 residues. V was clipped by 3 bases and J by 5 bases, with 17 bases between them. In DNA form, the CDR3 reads TGCGCCAGCAGCCAGAACGGGAGGCGGGGGGATCAGCCCCAGCATTTT. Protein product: CASSQNGRRGDQPQHF.

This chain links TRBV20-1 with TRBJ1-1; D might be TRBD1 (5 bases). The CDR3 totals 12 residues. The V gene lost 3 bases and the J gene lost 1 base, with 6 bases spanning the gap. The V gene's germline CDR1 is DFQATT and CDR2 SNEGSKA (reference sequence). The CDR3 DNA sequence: TGCAGTGCTAGTGACAGGAACACTGAAGCTTTCTTT. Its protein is CSASDRNTEAFF.

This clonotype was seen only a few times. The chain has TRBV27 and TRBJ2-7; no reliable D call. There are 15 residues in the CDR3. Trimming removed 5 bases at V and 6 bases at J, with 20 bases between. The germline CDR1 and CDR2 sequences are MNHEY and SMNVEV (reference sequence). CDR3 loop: CASSPLGSPPLEQYV. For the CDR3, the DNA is TGTGCCAGCAGTCCTCTAGGGTCGCCCCCTCTCGAGCAGTACGTC.

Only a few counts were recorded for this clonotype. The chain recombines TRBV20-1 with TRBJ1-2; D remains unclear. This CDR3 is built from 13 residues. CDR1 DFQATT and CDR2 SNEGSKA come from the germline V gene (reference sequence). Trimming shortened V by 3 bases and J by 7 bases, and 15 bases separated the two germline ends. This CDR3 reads CSASEGRPIGYTF. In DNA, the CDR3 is TGCAGTGCTAGTGAAGGCAGGCCGATTGGCTACACCTTC.

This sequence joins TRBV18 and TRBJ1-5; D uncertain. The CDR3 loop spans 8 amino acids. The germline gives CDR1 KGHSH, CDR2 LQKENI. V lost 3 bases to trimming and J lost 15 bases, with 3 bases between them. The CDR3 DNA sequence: TGTGCCAGCTCACCGGGGCATTTT. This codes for CASSPGHF.

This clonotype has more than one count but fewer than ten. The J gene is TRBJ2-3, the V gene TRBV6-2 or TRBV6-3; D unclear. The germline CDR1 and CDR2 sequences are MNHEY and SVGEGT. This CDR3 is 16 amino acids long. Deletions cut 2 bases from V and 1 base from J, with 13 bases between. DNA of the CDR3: TGTGCCAGCAGTTACCGGTCCGGCGGCGGCACAGATACGCAGTATTTT. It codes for CASSYRSGGGTDTQYF.

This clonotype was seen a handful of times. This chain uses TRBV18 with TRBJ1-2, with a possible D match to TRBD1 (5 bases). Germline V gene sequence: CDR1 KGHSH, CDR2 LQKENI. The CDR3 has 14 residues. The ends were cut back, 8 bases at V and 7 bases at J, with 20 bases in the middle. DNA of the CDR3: TGTGCCAGCGCAGAGGGGATTGGGATGCGTGGCTACACCTTC. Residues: CASAEGIGMRGYTF.

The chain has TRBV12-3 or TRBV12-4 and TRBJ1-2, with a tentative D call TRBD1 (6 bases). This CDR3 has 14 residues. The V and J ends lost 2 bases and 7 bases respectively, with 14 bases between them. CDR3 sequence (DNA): TGTGCCAGCAGTTTATCCCAGGGGCACCGTGGCTACACCTTC. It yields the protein CASSLSQGHRGYTF.

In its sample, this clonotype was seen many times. The CDR3 nucleotides read TGTGCCAGCAGCTTAGGCCCAGGACCCTACAATGAGCAGTTCTTC. Encoded protein: CASSLGPGPYNEQFF. V gene TRBV7-6 combines with J gene TRBJ2-1; D unresolved. Germline CDR1 is SGHVS and CDR2 is FNYEAQ. CDR3 length: 15 residues. V gave up 1 base and J gave up 2 bases, with 9 bases separating them.